The 22 T cell receptor beta chains reported below all come from one sample, sequenced in a study of blood T cell repertoires in COVID-19. The method was immunoSEQ multiplex PCR; TCRdb's version includes in-frame clones alone and lacks a portion of them. The sample yields over 25,000 clones, around 87% seen once. The material sequenced was peripheral blood. These receptors were obtained from a woman aged 60-75 years with active COVID-19.

The gene calls are TRBV2 and TRBJ1-3; 7 positions agree with TRBD1. The CDR3 is made up of 15 amino acids. Germline loops: CDR1 SNHLY, CDR2 FYNNEI. The J segment lost 4 bases and the V segment lost 10 bases, leaving 13 bases of the junction unmatched. CDR3 amino acids: CATLITGEPGNTIYF. The CDR3 DNA is TGTGCCACCTTAATTACAGGGGAACCCGGAAACACCATATATTTT.

V is TRBV6-1 and J is TRBJ2-5; 9 positions match TRBD1. The ends lost 0 bases at V and 3 bases at J; junction bases unmatched: 5. In germline, CDR1 is MNHNS, CDR2 SASEGT. The CDR3 extends over 16 amino acids. In nucleotides, the CDR3 is TGTGCCAGCAGTGAAGCGCGGGGGACAGGGAAAGAGACCCAGTACTTC. Its protein is CASSEARGTGKETQYF.

This clone turned up a few times. The CDR3, as DNA: TGTGCCAGCAGCCAAGGGGGGACTAGCGGCTACGAGCAGTACTTC. Its translation: CASSQGGTSGYEQYF. This chain links TRBV4-2 with TRBJ2-7, with 11 bases that match TRBD2. This CDR3 spans 15 amino acids. In germline, CDR1 is LGHNA, CDR2 YNFKEQ. With 1 base clipped from V and 3 bases from J, the junction kept 2 bases outside the gene matches.

On this clone itself: The junction departs from germline at one end; a sequencing error may be responsible. V gene TRBV5-1 combines with J gene TRBJ1-1; weak D call: TRBD1 (6 bases). The CDR3 covers 16 residues. Germline V gene sequence: CDR1 SGHRS, CDR2 YFSETQ. For the CDR3, the DNA is TGCGCCAGCAGTTTGGGGGCGGAGGGGATGAACACTGAAGCTTTCTTT. It specifies CASSLGAEGMNTEAFF.

The chain combines TRBV28 with TRBJ1-6; the D gene is possibly TRBD1 (5 bases). V was shortened by 3 bases and J by 7 bases, with 10 bases between the two germline ends. Per the germline V gene, CDR1 is MDHEN and CDR2 is SYDVKM. The CDR3 loop spans 14 amino acids. CDR3 protein: CASSFFRANSPLHF. CDR3 nucleotides: TGTGCCAGCAGTTTCTTCAGGGCGAATTCACCCCTCCACTTT.

This chain's CDR3 is CSASTGGTFF. The CDR3 coding sequence is TGCAGCGCCTCAACAGGGGGCACGTTCTTC. V is TRBV29-1 and J is TRBJ2-1, with TRBD1 matching over 9 bases. From germline, CDR1 is SQVTM and CDR2 ANQGSEA. This CDR3 region has 10 residues. The V and J ends lost 7 bases and 15 bases, in that order; junction bases with no gene match: 7.

V is TRBV6-2 or TRBV6-3 and J is TRBJ2-7; D not resolved. The CDR3 is 18 residues long. The germline V and J ends were trimmed by 2 bases and 1 base, with 21 bases remaining between them. Germline lookup yields CDR1 MNHEY and CDR2 SVGEGT. CDR3 loop: CASSYPSVDDFMSYEQYF. CDR3 sequence (DNA): TGTGCCAGCAGTTACCCCAGCGTCGACGATTTTATGTCCTACGAGCAGTACTTC.

The V and J genes are TRBV7-9 and TRBJ2-7, with no clear D. The CDR3 has 12 residues. Germline assignment: CDR1 SEHNR and CDR2 FQNEAQ (reference sequence). Trimming left V 5 bases short and J 2 bases short, with 7 bases between. CDR3 protein: CASSQSTYEQYF. In DNA form, the CDR3 reads TGTGCCAGCAGCCAAAGCACCTACGAGCAGTACTTC.

The chain uses TRBV11-2 and TRBJ2-4; D might be TRBD2 (6 bases). This CDR3 has 14 residues. Germline V gene lookup returns CDR1 SGHAT and CDR2 FQNNGV. Trimming took 2 bases from V and 8 from J, leaving 13 bases between them. CDR3: CASSLTSTLHIQYF. CDR3 bases: TGTGCCAGCAGCTTAACTAGCACCCTTCACATTCAGTACTTC.

This chain joins TRBV6-6 and TRBJ1-2; D is uncertain. Germline V lookup: CDR1 MNHNY, CDR2 SVGAGI (reference sequence). The CDR3 totals 14 residues. The V gene lost 7 bases and the J gene lost 5 bases, with 17 bases spanning the gap. The CDR3 region has the DNA TGTGCCAGCACCCCAGGCGTCGGGGATTATGGCTACACCTTC. It is translated as CASTPGVGDYGYTF.

The gene calls are TRBV5-8 and TRBJ2-7; D may be TRBD1 (6 bases). The germline V gene encodes CDR1 SGHTS and CDR2 YDEGEE. Trimming shortened V by 6 bases and J by 3 bases, and 19 bases separated the two germline ends. The CDR3 consists of 15 residues. CDR3 nucleotides: TGTGCCAGCACCAAACACAGGGTCCAAAGCTACGAGCAGTACTTC. This sequence encodes CASTKHRVQSYEQYF.

The chain uses TRBV6-5 and TRBJ1-1; D might be TRBD1 (6 bases). The germline V and J ends were trimmed by 0 bases and 5 bases, with 10 bases remaining between them. The CDR3 runs 14 residues. Per germline, CDR1 MNHEY and CDR2 SVGAGI. Here the CDR3 reads CASSYSQGLTEAFF. In DNA form, the CDR3 reads TGTGCCAGCAGTTACTCGCAGGGGTTGACTGAAGCTTTCTTT.

V and J are TRBV5-1 and TRBJ2-7; 10 nucleotides match TRBD1. The CDR3 totals 14 residues. Trimming took 4 bases from V and 6 from J; bases not matched to a gene: 7. CDR1 and CDR2 (germline): SGHRS, YFSETQ. The CDR3 DNA reads as TGCGCCAGCAGCCGGGACAGGGGCCCTCTCGAGCAGTACTTC. Its protein is CASSRDRGPLEQYF.

The genes are TRBV7-9 and TRBJ2-3; D is ambiguous. Germline V gene sequence: CDR1 SEHNR, CDR2 FQNEAQ (reference sequence). The CDR3 length is 14 residues. The V gene lost 5 bases and the J gene lost 1 base, with 10 bases spanning the gap. The CDR3 nucleotides are TGTGCCAGCAGCCCCTCCCCCGGCACAGATACGCAGTATTTT. Its protein product is CASSPSPGTDTQYF.

This sequence joins TRBV20-1 and TRBJ1-2, with 7 bases that match TRBD1. Germline V CDR1 and CDR2: DFQATT, SNEGSKA (reference sequence). The CDR3 is 11 amino acids. V was pared by 7 bases and J by 4 bases, with 3 bases of the junction left unmatched. CDR3 coding DNA: TGCAGTGGTGGACAGGCCTATGGCTACACCTTC. This gives the protein CSGGQAYGYTF.

V and J are TRBV27 and TRBJ2-7; TRBD2 aligns across 11 bases. This CDR3 contains 14 residues. Germline lookup yields CDR1 MNHEY and CDR2 SMNVEV (reference sequence). Trimming cost V 3 bases and J 4 bases; bases outside gene matches: 2. This chain's CDR3 is CASSFRLAGYEQYF. The CDR3 nucleotides are TGTGCCAGCAGTTTCAGACTAGCGGGGTACGAGCAGTACTTC.

The chain employs TRBV7-3 and TRBJ2-3; 12 bases agree with TRBD2. Germline assignment: CDR1 SGHTA and CDR2 FQGTGA. The J segment lost 3 bases and the V segment lost 4 bases, leaving 5 bases of the junction unmatched. The CDR3 has 16 amino acids. CDR3: CASSSELAGGTDTQYF. CDR3 sequence (DNA): TGTGCCAGCAGCTCCGAACTAGCGGGAGGAACAGATACGCAGTATTTT.

V is TRBV30 and J is TRBJ1-1, with D tentatively TRBD1 (6 bases). The CDR3 consists of 16 residues. Trimming stripped 3 bases from V and 3 bases from J, with 20 bases between. From germline, CDR1 is GTSNPN and CDR2 SVGIG (reference sequence). In nucleotides, the CDR3 is TGTGCCTGGAGGGGGTCACGCAGGGGTTGGGACACTGAAGCTTTCTTT. Amino acids: CAWRGSRRGWDTEAFF.

The rearrangement uses TRBV2 and TRBJ2-5; no firm D call. The CDR3 runs 12 residues. V dropped 0 bases and J dropped 5 bases, with 4 bases sitting between them. Germline V gene sequence: CDR1 SNHLY, CDR2 FYNNEI. The CDR3 protein is CASSEAGETQYF. The DNA for the CDR3 is TGTGCCAGCAGTGAAGCGGGCGAGACCCAGTACTTC.

This clone was counted once. The chain uses TRBV7-6 and TRBJ2-7; D ambiguous. V was pared by 5 bases and J by 2 bases, with 16 bases between. CDR1 and CDR2 (germline): SGHVS, FNYEAQ. The CDR3 is made up of 15 amino acids. The CDR3 DNA is TGTGCCAGCAGCCCAACGGTTGCACCGACCTACGAGCAGTACTTC. It codes for CASSPTVAPTYEQYF.

The CDR3 sequence: CASRVQGGYEQYF. The DNA of the CDR3 is TGCGCCAGCAGGGTCCAGGGAGGGTACGAGCAGTACTTC. The genes are TRBV5-1 and TRBJ2-7, with 7 bases aligning to TRBD2. The CDR3 runs to 13 residues. CDR1 and CDR2 from the germline V gene are SGHRS and YFSETQ. V dropped 5 bases and J dropped 4; count of bases not matched to a gene: 6.

This clone was seen more than once but under ten times. The chain recombines TRBV7-2 with TRBJ2-1, with TRBD2 identical over 9 bases. J was trimmed by 8 bases and V by 5 bases; bases with no gene match: 10. The germline gives CDR1 SGHTA, CDR2 FQGNSA. The CDR3 has 15 residues. CDR3 bases: TGTGCCAGCAGCAGACGCGGGAGGGCCTTCGATGAGCAGTTCTTC. Translation gives CASSRRGRAFDEQFF.